A single sample gave rise to the 32 T cell receptor beta chains below, sequenced in a study of blood T cell repertoires in COVID-19 (dated by TCRdb to 2020 to 2021). Receptor amplification or capture employed the immunoSEQ multiplex PCR assay. What TCRdb holds here is the immuneACCESS table cut down to in-frame rearrangements. Part of the clones is not present; checked against another copy, under half of the missing clones reflect an unresolved V gene, and the others are unexplained. Here the sample has around 300,000 clones; approximately 90% occur a single time. Roughly 2.3% of the sample comes from the top ten. Sequenced sample: peripheral blood. The receptors were sampled from a woman aged 25 to 39 with COVID-19, enrolled during active disease.

This chain joins TRBV10-3 and TRBJ2-7, with D possibly being TRBD1 (6 bases). CDR1 ENHRY and CDR2 SYGVKD come from the germline V gene. V was clipped by 6 bases and J by 6 bases, with 15 bases between them. The CDR3 sequence is 13 residues long. CDR3 sequence: CAIRDSTGLEQYF. The CDR3 DNA reads TGTGCCATCAGGGACAGTACGGGCCTCGAGCAGTACTTC.

In its sample, this clone was seen once. The chain is built from TRBV5-6 and TRBJ2-7; possibly TRBD1 for D (6 bases). Trimming stripped 2 bases from V and 3 bases from J, with 21 bases between. The CDR3 is 17 residues long. Germline V gene lookup returns CDR1 SGHDT and CDR2 YYEEEE. CDR3 nucleotide sequence: TGTGCCAGCAGCTTATATTCAGGGGTCGGTTCTCTCTACGAGCAGTACTTC. This codes for CASSLYSGVGSLYEQYF. Full variable domain (outside the CDR3, taken from reference TRBV5-6 and TRBJ2-7): DAGVTQSPTHLIKTRGQQVTLRCSPKSGHDTVSWYQQALGQGPQFIFQYYEEEERQRGNFPDRFSGHQFPNYSSELNVNALLLGDSALYLCASSLYSGVGSLYEQYFGPGTRLTVT.

CDR3 loop: CASSYRDRGTEAFF. CDR3 bases: TGTGCCAGCAGTTATCGGGACAGGGGAACTGAAGCTTTCTTT. The chain is built from TRBV6-5 and TRBJ1-1, with 10 bases matching TRBD1. V was clipped by 3 bases and J by 5 bases; unmatched bases: 3. CDR1 MNHEY and CDR2 SVGAGI come from the germline V gene. The CDR3 totals 14 residues.

This chain joins TRBV6-5 and TRBJ2-7, with TRBD1 matching 7 bases. Germline lookup yields CDR1 MNHEY and CDR2 SVGAGI. CDR3 size: 13 residues. V was clipped by 7 bases and J by 5 bases; unmatched bases: 8. CDR3 in DNA: TGTGCCAGCACCAGACAGGGAAGGGACGAGCAGTACTTC. This sequence encodes CASTRQGRDEQYF.

The genes are TRBV7-9 and TRBJ1-1; D may be TRBD1 (6 bases). V lost 5 bases, J lost 0 bases, and 19 bases lay in between. CDR1 is SEHNR, CDR2 FQNEAQ, per germline (reference sequence). The CDR3 covers 17 residues. The CDR3 region is CASSQSEGGGLNTEAFF. The CDR3 bases are TGTGCCAGCAGCCAATCCGAAGGGGGGGGCCTGAACACTGAAGCTTTCTTT.

This clone was picked up one time. V usage is TRBV19 and J usage is TRBJ1-4; 7 nucleotides align to TRBD1. Trimming took 3 bases from V and 6 from J; bases not matched to a gene: 4. Looked up from germline, CDR1 is LNHDA and CDR2 is SQIVND (reference sequence). CDR3 length: 14 amino acids. In nucleotides, the CDR3 is TGTGCCAGTAGTATGGGCAGGGGGGATGAAAAACTGTTTTTT. The encoded protein is CASSMGRGDEKLFF.

The CDR3 nucleotides read TGTGCCAGCAGCTTGGGGGGGCTAGCGGGAGGCCTCCGGGAGACCCAGTACTTC. Its translation: CASSLGGLAGGLRETQYF. V gene TRBV5-4 combines with J gene TRBJ2-5, with 11 bases that match TRBD2. CDR3 length: 18 residues. The germline CDR1 and CDR2 sequences are SGHNT and YYREEE (reference sequence). J lost 5 bases, V lost 0 bases, and 12 bases had no gene match.

The chain carries TRBV2 and TRBJ2-5, with 9 nucleotides matching TRBD1. Germline CDR1 SNHLY, CDR2 FYNNEI. J was trimmed by 1 base and V by 6 bases; bases with no gene match: 3. CDR3 length: 14 amino acids. CDR3 sequence (DNA): TGTGCCAGCAGCCAGGACAGGGGCCAAGAGACCCAGTACTTC. Translation gives CASSQDRGQETQYF.

V usage is TRBV30 and J usage is TRBJ1-1; 8 bases align to TRBD1. CDR3 length: 12 residues. With V trimmed by 4 bases and J by 7 bases, 5 bases remained unmatched. Germline CDR1 reads GTSNPN; CDR2 reads SVGIG (reference sequence). The CDR3 nucleotides read TGTGCCTGGACCCAGGGGGCCGGTGAAGCTTTCTTT. Its protein product is CAWTQGAGEAFF.

The chain recombines TRBV4-1 with TRBJ2-3, with 11 bases fitting TRBD2. This CDR3 spans 17 amino acids. The trim removed 0 bases at V and 0 bases at J, leaving 2 bases unmatched. Germline CDR1 MGHRA, CDR2 YSYEKL. The CDR3 sequence: CASSQEGLAASTDTQYF. As DNA, the CDR3 is TGCGCCAGCAGCCAAGAGGGACTAGCGGCTAGCACAGATACGCAGTATTTT.

V usage is TRBV6-6 and J usage is TRBJ1-1; 7 bases line up with TRBD1. This CDR3 spans 15 amino acids. V shed 2 bases, J shed 1 base, and the junction held 4 bases outside the gene matches. Germline V CDR1 and CDR2: MNHNY, SVGAGI (reference sequence). CDR3 in amino acids: CASSYAGQANTEAFF. CDR3 nucleotide sequence: TGTGCCAGCAGTTACGCCGGACAGGCGAACACTGAAGCTTTCTTT.

The chain couples TRBV6-5 to TRBJ1-1; 12 bases are shared with TRBD1. With 8 bases clipped from V and 0 bases from J, the junction kept 1 base outside the gene matches. Per the germline V gene, CDR1 is MNHEY and CDR2 is SVGAGI. This CDR3 region has 14 residues. CDR3 sequence reads: CASGTGGMNTEAFF. The DNA for the CDR3 is TGTGCCAGCGGGACAGGGGGCATGAACACTGAAGCTTTCTTT.

The genes are TRBV15 and TRBJ2-1; perhaps TRBD1 as D (5 bases). V lost 5 bases, J lost 7 bases, and 9 bases lay in between. The CDR3 covers 12 residues. From germline, CDR1 is LNHNV and CDR2 YYDKDF (reference sequence). The CDR3 DNA reads as TGTGCCACCAGCGACAGTGGGAATGAGCAGTTCTTC. The encoded protein is CATSDSGNEQFF.

The chain carries TRBV10-3 and TRBJ1-1; 9 nucleotides align to TRBD1. In germline, CDR1 is ENHRY, CDR2 SYGVKD. This CDR3 is 14 amino acids long. The V gene end was trimmed by 6 bases and the J gene end by 4 bases; junction bases not matched to a gene: 6. The CDR3 sequence: CAIRQGAPGTEAFF. The CDR3 DNA reads as TGTGCCATCAGACAGGGGGCCCCCGGCACTGAAGCTTTCTTT.

This chain links TRBV3-1 (or the pseudogene TRBV3-2) with TRBJ2-5; D possibly corresponds to TRBD2 (6 bases). The CDR3 loop spans 14 amino acids. Looked up from germline, CDR1 is LGHDT and CDR2 is YNNKEL (reference sequence). Between the trimmed V and J ends, which lost 1 base and 4 bases, there was a span of 10 bases. DNA for the CDR3: TGTGCCAGCAGCCAAGGTCGGGAGCGAGAGACCCAGTACTTC. It codes for CASSQGRERETQYF.

This chain joins TRBV6-6 and TRBJ2-7, with D perhaps matching TRBD1 (7 bases). The CDR3 loop spans 15 amino acids. From germline, CDR1 is MNHNY and CDR2 SVGAGI (reference sequence). The V and J ends lost 0 bases and 3 bases respectively, with 12 bases between them. The CDR3 spells CASSYSRGVDYEQYF. The CDR3 region has the DNA TGTGCCAGCAGTTACTCCAGGGGGGTAGACTACGAGCAGTACTTC.

The chain carries TRBV7-9 and TRBJ1-2; the D gene is possibly TRBD1 (6 bases). Trimming shortened V by 5 bases and J by 4 bases, and 20 bases separated the two germline ends. The CDR3 runs to 16 residues. The germline CDR1 and CDR2 sequences are SEHNR and FQNEAQ (reference sequence). The CDR3 region has the DNA TGTGCCAGCAGCCCCACGGACAGTACCCTATTCTATGGCTACACCTTC. This gives the protein CASSPTDSTLFYGYTF. The full variable domain, rest sourced from reference TRBV7-9 and TRBJ1-2, is DTGVSQNPRHKITKRGQNVTFRCDPISEHNRLYWYRQTLGQGPEFLTYFQNEAQLEKSRLLSDRFSAERPKGSFSTLEIQRTEQGDSAMYLCASSPTDSTLFYGYTFGSGTRLTVV.

CDR3 nucleotide sequence: TGTGCCAGCAGTTACCGACTAGCAGGAGATACGCAGTATTTT. Amino acids: CASSYRLAGDTQYF. The V and J genes are TRBV6-5 and TRBJ2-3, with 7 bases lining up with TRBD2. The V gene's germline CDR1 is MNHEY and CDR2 SVGAGI. The CDR3 extends over 14 amino acids. V lost 2 bases, J lost 5 bases, and 4 bases stayed unmatched.

The chain links TRBV7-9 to TRBJ2-1; no reliable D call. Deletions cut 2 bases from V and 8 bases from J, with 4 bases between. Germline V lookup: CDR1 SEHNR, CDR2 FQNEAQ (reference sequence). The CDR3 contains 11 residues. CDR3 sequence (DNA): TGTGCCAGCAGCTTACTTGATGAGCAGTTCTTC. Encoded protein: CASSLLDEQFF.

Here the CDR3 DNA reads TGTGCCAGTAGTCCCAGCCTCCGGGACAGGGTAGTTGGCTACACCTTC. Encoded protein: CASSPSLRDRVVGYTF. V gene TRBV19 combines with J gene TRBJ1-2; 9 bases fit TRBD1. CDR3 size: 16 residues. V lost 5 bases to trimming and J lost 7 bases; unmatched junction nucleotides: 14. CDR1 LNHDA and CDR2 SQIVND come from the germline V gene (reference sequence).

This clone has a handful of counts. The DNA for the CDR3 is TGTGCCAGCAGCCCCCCAGAGGGACAGGACTCCTACGAGCAGTACTTC. Residues: CASSPPEGQDSYEQYF. The chain carries TRBV21-1 and TRBJ2-7; TRBD1, as called in the table, went unchecked against the DNA. TRBV21-1 is a pseudogene segment. This CDR3 region has 16 residues.

The gene calls are TRBV15 and TRBJ1-2; 7 bases are a match to TRBD1. Trimming took 0 bases from V and 5 from J; bases not matched to a gene: 12. The CDR3 spans 17 residues. In germline, CDR1 is LNHNV, CDR2 YYDKDF (reference sequence). The CDR3 loop reads CATSRDRGTASTYGYTF. The CDR3 DNA reads as TGTGCCACCAGCAGAGATCGGGGGACAGCTTCAACATATGGCTACACCTTC. Looking up the rest from reference TRBV15 and TRBJ1-2 gives the full variable domain: DAMVIQNPRYQVTQFGKPVTLSCSQTLNHNVMYWYQQKSSQAPKLLFHYYDKDFNNEADTPDNFQSRRPNTSFCFLDIRSPGLGDTAMYLCATSRDRGTASTYGYTFGSGTRLTVV.

V usage is TRBV3-1 (or the pseudogene TRBV3-2) and J usage is TRBJ1-5; possible D gene TRBD1, 5 bases. The CDR3 is 16 amino acids. V lost 1 base and J 2 bases, leaving 12 bases between the germline ends. Germline V lookup: CDR1 LGHDT, CDR2 YNNKEL (reference sequence). The DNA for the CDR3 is TGTGCCAGCAGCCAAGGGGGGGTAGGGGGCAATCAGCCCCAGCATTTT. As protein: CASSQGGVGGNQPQHF.

The chain carries TRBV14 and TRBJ1-4; D is unclear. This CDR3 is 17 amino acids long. CDR1 and CDR2 (germline): SGHDN, FVKESK. The ends were cut back, 2 bases at V and 0 bases at J, with 13 bases in the middle. The chain's CDR3 is CASSQSSSLSTNEKLFF. CDR3 DNA: TGTGCCAGCAGCCAATCAAGCTCCCTCTCAACTAATGAAAAACTGTTTTTT.

The chain uses TRBV7-9 and TRBJ1-2; weak D call: TRBD1 (6 bases). V dropped 1 base and J dropped 4 bases, with 16 bases sitting between them. Germline CDR1 is SEHNR and CDR2 is FQNEAQ (reference sequence). CDR3 length: 16 amino acids. This chain's CDR3 is CASSLEPRQDLYGYTF. The CDR3 DNA follows: TGTGCCAGCAGCTTAGAGCCTAGACAGGACCTCTATGGCTACACCTTC.

This clone was seen a few times. V usage is TRBV4-2 and J usage is TRBJ2-2, with a weak D call TRBD2 (6 bases). In germline, CDR1 is LGHNA, CDR2 YNFKEQ. Trimming left V 2 bases short and J 5 bases short, with 18 bases between. This CDR3 is 17 amino acids long. CDR3 DNA: TGTGCCAGCAGCCAAAGGGAGGAAGGTAGCCAGACCGGGGAGCTGTTTTTT. This sequence encodes CASSQREEGSQTGELFF.

This clone was picked up one time. The chain links TRBV2 to TRBJ2-1, with TRBD2 matching over 7 bases. With 8 bases clipped from V and 2 bases from J, the junction kept 6 bases outside the gene matches. The CDR3 totals 14 residues. CDR1 is SNHLY, CDR2 FYNNEI, per germline. DNA for the CDR3: TGTGCCAGCCAGGCGGGAGTAACCTACAATGAGCAGTTCTTC. Translated: CASQAGVTYNEQFF.

This sequence joins TRBV10-3 and TRBJ2-7; 9 bases line up with TRBD2. V dropped 3 bases and J dropped 4; count of bases not matched to a gene: 7. The CDR3 is 15 residues long. Germline CDR1 is ENHRY and CDR2 is SYGVKD. CDR3 sequence reads: CAISDTGLAPYEQYF. CDR3 nucleotides: TGTGCCATCAGTGACACCGGACTAGCGCCATACGAGCAGTACTTC.

The count of this clone is one. CDR3 protein: CAWSDRGNQPQHF. The DNA for the CDR3 is TGTGCCTGGAGTGACAGGGGCAATCAGCCCCAGCATTTT. The chain recombines TRBV30 with TRBJ1-5; D may be TRBD1 (6 bases). This CDR3 comprises 13 residues. Germline V gives CDR1 GTSNPN, CDR2 SVGIG (reference sequence). The V gene lost 1 base and the J gene lost 2 bases, with 6 bases spanning the gap. Complete variable domain (other parts from reference TRBV30 and TRBJ1-5): SQTIHQWPATLVQPVGSPLSLECTVEGTSNPNLYWYRQAAGRGLQLLFYSVGIGQISSEVPQNLSASRPQDRQFILSSKKLLLSDSGFYLCAWSDRGNQPQHFGDGTRLSIL.

The chain uses TRBV7-8 and TRBJ1-2, with 7 bases identical to TRBD1. The germline gives CDR1 SGHVS, CDR2 FQNEAQ. The length of the CDR3 is 16 residues. Trimming took 5 bases from V and 6 from J; bases not matched to a gene: 15. The CDR3 region has the DNA TGTGCCAGCAGCCTTTACCAAACAGGGGCCGGGGATGGCTACACCTTC. It specifies CASSLYQTGAGDGYTF.

The chain carries TRBV5-1 and TRBJ1-3, with 10 nucleotides matching TRBD1. This CDR3 region has 16 residues. The trim removed 4 bases at V and 4 bases at J, leaving 8 bases unmatched. CDR1 is SGHRS, CDR2 YFSETQ, per germline. In nucleotides, the CDR3 is TGCGCCAGCAGCCCCGGGACAGGGGCGGGAGGAAACACCATATATTTT. It is translated as CASSPGTGAGGNTIYF.

The chain recombines TRBV5-1 with TRBJ1-6; D uncertain. V shed 4 bases and J shed 0 bases, with 11 bases lying between them. CDR1 is SGHRS, CDR2 YFSETQ, per germline. The CDR3 is made up of 16 amino acids. This CDR3 reads CASSAPGSSYNSPLHF. CDR3 DNA: TGCGCCAGCAGCGCCCCTGGTAGCTCCTATAATTCACCCCTCCACTTT.